This TCR beta chain was identified in a study of blood T cell repertoires in COVID-19. The wider study: T cells, B-cell-depleted T cells, or PBMCs supplied cDNA or gDNA.

Sequencing used immunoSEQ multiplex PCR; TCRdb keeps in-frame clones, though not all of them. The sample shows some 120,000 clones, around 82% of them seen only once. CDR3 size: 15 residues. The junction had 6 bases not matched to a gene; V was cut back by 5 bases and J by 4 bases. Germline V gene lookup returns CDR1 SGHVS and CDR2 FNYEAQ. The chain couples TRBV7-6 to TRBJ2-7; 12 bases line up with TRBD2. The sequenced material came from peripheral blood. The receptor's source is a young woman who had recovered from COVID-19. The CDR3, as DNA: TGTGCCAGCAGCCCGGGACTAGCGGGCGTTTACGAGCAGTACTTC. Its protein product is CASSPGLAGVYEQYF.